This T cell receptor beta chain comes out of a study of T cells expressing NK-cell markers. As for the study in general: Repertoires of TCR beta were obtained from T cells sorted as CD3+CD56+NKG2C+, CD3+CD56+NKG2C- and CD3+CD56-NKG2C+.

The CDR3 is made up of 14 amino acids. The germline V gene has CDR1 SEHNR and CDR2 FQNEAQ (reference sequence). Production of TCR beta cDNA relied on 5'RACE template switching with UMIs. Reprocessing the 5' RACE reads, TCRdb reports a single entry for every CDR3 protein and omits DNA. The table counts 150,000 to 200,000 distinct CDR3 sequences; around 20% lies in the top ten. The chain combines TRBV7-9 with TRBJ2-7. This TCR derives from a man aged 18 to 69 in good health. The source material was blood T cells: a sorted CD56 or NKG2C T cell subset, CD4+ or CD8+ T cells, or bulk PBMC T cells (not recorded which). This chain's CDR3 is CASSLDPETYEQYF.